A single count supports the clone carrying this T cell receptor (beta chain). Antigen: not known. The source of the sample is a study of cytomegalovirus exposure and HLA in healthy donors. About the study: According to later analysis, the same platform produced the 130 or so validation and approximately 630 first-cohort repertoires.

Broader study findings: Reports indicated that the classifier achieved high specificity and sensitivity in diagnosing cytomegalovirus status. Most TCR sequences were uncommon, yet certain public TCRs appeared in many donors.

The trim removed 0 bases at V and 3 bases at J, leaving 5 bases unmatched. Germline-derived CDR1 and CDR2 are MGHRA and YSYEKL. The CDR3 extends over 16 amino acids. The data were produced by immunoSEQ multiplex PCR, yet TCRdb's version contains in-frame clones alone and is incomplete. The sample holds approximately 98,000 clones, roughly 84% seen once. This clonotype was sampled from a woman younger than 30 in good health and CMV-seronegative. The specimen sequenced was PBMCs. The chain combines TRBV4-1 with TRBJ2-3; 8 nucleotides align to TRBD1. The CDR3 protein is CASSQEGTGATDTQYF. The CDR3 DNA follows: TGCGCCAGCAGCCAAGAAGGGACAGGAGCAACAGATACGCAGTATTTT.